The 19 T cell receptor beta chains listed next were all sequenced from one sample in a study of regulatory T cells in long-lasting Graves disease (dated by TCRdb to the early 2020s). The time point label here, explained by the study, means: persistent/refractory GD, antithyroid drugs over 5 years with positive TRAb. For both TCR sequencing and RNA sequencing, RNA was extracted from PBMCs using TRIzol. Library prep was done by multiplex PCR. Sequencer: Illumina HiSeq 4000. iRepertoire HTBI primers and Arm-PCR amplification of CDR3 regions were used to construct TCR beta libraries. The public reads were quality trimmed at Q25 with fastp and then assembled into clones with MiXCR by TCRdb, keeping productive beta chains. CDR3 protein sequences are deduplicated, and each keeps its most common genes and DNA. The sample yields 350,000 to 500,000 distinct CDR3 sequences; 21% were counted once. The ten top clones hold roughly an eighth of the sample.

The sample here was peripheral blood mononuclear cells (PBMCs), taken when the disease was refractory, from a patient treated with antithyroid drugs. The receptors here all came from a female donor with Graves disease.

This clonotype was seen repeatedly, ten times or more. This chain uses TRBV6-5 with TRBJ1-4; possible D gene TRBD1, 6 bases. The V end lost 4 bases, the J end lost 4 bases, and 10 bases lay between the germline ends. Germline V gene sequence: CDR1 MNHEY, CDR2 SVGAGI. The CDR3 sequence is 14 residues long. The CDR3 sequence: CASSLDRFNEKLFF. CDR3 nucleotides: TGTGCCAGCAGTTTGGACAGATTTAATGAAAAACTGTTTTTT.

The rearrangement joins TRBV28 to TRBJ2-3; tentatively, D is TRBD1 (5 bases). Trimming cost V 1 base and J 2 bases, with 10 bases left between them. The length of the CDR3 is 15 residues. Germline CDR1 is MDHEN and CDR2 is SYDVKM. CDR3: CASSLSGRATDTQYF. In nucleotides, the CDR3 is TGTGCCAGCAGTTTATCGGGCAGGGCCACAGATACGCAGTATTTT.

This clonotype has only a few counts. The CDR3 spells CASSRQGAADTQYF. The CDR3 DNA follows: TGTGCCAGCAGCCGACAGGGGGCGGCAGATACGCAGTATTTT. The gene calls are TRBV28 and TRBJ2-3; 10 bases line up with TRBD1. The CDR3 spans 14 residues. Trimming cost V 6 bases and J 4 bases; bases outside gene matches: 4. Germline V lookup: CDR1 MDHEN, CDR2 SYDVKM.

This clonotype has only a few counts. This rearrangement joins TRBV27 to TRBJ2-7, with TRBD2 identical over 10 bases. This CDR3 is built from 13 residues. Unmatched junction bases numbered 2, after V lost 9 bases and J lost 0 bases. In germline, CDR1 is MNHEY, CDR2 SMNVEV (reference sequence). This CDR3 is CASGLAASYEQYF. CDR3 coding DNA: TGTGCCAGTGGACTAGCGGCCTCCTACGAGCAGTACTTC.

This clonotype was detected ten times or more. The CDR3: CASSTRGSSETQYF. The CDR3 region has the DNA TGTGCCAGCAGTACCAGGGGGAGTTCAGAGACCCAGTACTTC. The chain couples TRBV28 to TRBJ2-5, with 7 bases aligning to TRBD1. J lost 4 bases, V lost 5 bases, and 7 bases had no gene match. The germline V gene encodes CDR1 MDHEN and CDR2 SYDVKM. The CDR3 is made up of 14 amino acids.

In this sample, this clonotype turned up a few times. The chain joins TRBV6-1 to TRBJ1-2, with a possible D match to TRBD1 (6 bases). This CDR3 contains 13 residues. Trimming shortened V by 8 bases and J by 1 base, and 11 bases separated the two germline ends. Per germline, CDR1 MNHNS and CDR2 SASEGT. Here the CDR3 DNA reads TGTGCCAGCGGCGGACAGTTTAACTATGGCTACACCTTC. Its protein product is CASGGQFNYGYTF.

This clonotype was counted ten times or more. J is TRBJ1-2 and V is TRBV28, with D possibly matching TRBD1 (5 bases). Deletions cut 8 bases from V and 8 bases from J, with 15 bases between. Germline values: CDR1 MDHEN, CDR2 SYDVKM. CDR3 length: 12 residues. This CDR3 reads CASSTGGYGYTF. DNA of the CDR3: TGTGCCAGCTCAACAGGAGGTTACGGCTACACCTTC.

This clonotype was found many times. The CDR3 nucleotides are TGTGCCAGCAGTCCCATTGGGGACGAGCAGTACTTC. Its translation: CASSPIGDEQYF. The chain has TRBV28 and TRBJ2-7, with D uncertain. The CDR3 is made up of 12 amino acids. The V and J ends lost 5 bases and 5 bases respectively, with 10 bases between them. The germline gives CDR1 MDHEN, CDR2 SYDVKM.

The chain joins TRBV6-1 to TRBJ1-2; 10 nucleotides agree with TRBD1. Germline lookup yields CDR1 MNHNS and CDR2 SASEGT. The CDR3 is made up of 17 amino acids. The V gene end was trimmed by 7 bases and the J gene end by 5 bases; junction bases not matched to a gene: 16. The CDR3 region has the DNA TGTGCCAGCAACGACAGGGGGCGACTGTCTTCATTTTATGGCTACACCTTC. This gives the protein CASNDRGRLSSFYGYTF.

The chain uses TRBV10-3 and TRBJ2-3; tentatively, D is TRBD1 (5 bases). V was trimmed by 8 bases and J by 0 bases, leaving 15 bases between them. Germline V gene sequence: CDR1 ENHRY, CDR2 SYGVKD. The CDR3 has 15 residues. CDR3 coding DNA: TGTGCCATCGCACCCTGGGGCAGCAGCACAGATACGCAGTATTTT. Protein: CAIAPWGSSTDTQYF.

This clonotype was found many times. J is TRBJ2-3 and V is TRBV2; TRBD2 matches 9 bases. V lost 5 bases to trimming and J lost 0 bases; unmatched junction nucleotides: 3. CDR3 size: 15 residues. CDR1 and CDR2 from the germline V gene are SNHLY and FYNNEI. The CDR3 region is CASSRLAESTDTQYF. In nucleotides, the CDR3 is TGTGCCAGCAGTAGACTAGCGGAGAGCACAGATACGCAGTATTTT.

V usage is TRBV28 and J usage is TRBJ2-1; unclear D gene. V lost 5 bases to trimming and J lost 5 bases, with 19 bases between them. Germline CDR1 MDHEN, CDR2 SYDVKM. The CDR3 is 16 residues long. The CDR3 region has the DNA TGTGCCAGCAGTCCCCTATGGGCAGGTAGGGACAATGAGCAGTTCTTC. The encoded protein is CASSPLWAGRDNEQFF.

This clonotype was recorded many times. The V call is TRBV28, the J call TRBJ1-1; 9 positions agree with TRBD1. The ends lost 3 bases at V and 4 bases at J; junction bases unmatched: 9. The CDR3 spans 16 residues. The germline V gene encodes CDR1 MDHEN and CDR2 SYDVKM. CDR3 amino acids: CASSFSTGQGRTEAFF. For the CDR3, the DNA is TGTGCCAGCAGTTTCTCGACAGGACAGGGGCGCACTGAAGCTTTCTTT.

This chain connects TRBV13 to TRBJ2-5, with 7 bases matching TRBD2. V shed 5 bases and J 0 bases; nucleotides not matched to a gene: 6. The CDR3 runs 15 residues. Germline CDR1 reads PRHDT; CDR2 reads FYEKMQ (reference sequence). CDR3 DNA sequence: TGTGCCAGCAGCCAACAAGCGGGACACCAAGAGACCCAGTACTTC. Translation: CASSQQAGHQETQYF. Complete variable domain (other parts from reference TRBV13 and TRBJ2-5): AAGVIQSPRHLIKEKRETATLKCYPIPRHDTVYWYQQGPGQDPQFLISFYEKMQSDKGSIPDRFSAQQFSDYHSELNMSSLELGDSALYFCASSQQAGHQETQYFGPGTRLLVL.

As for this clonotype: This likely reflects a read error, since a far larger clone is one base away. The chain couples TRBV5-5 to TRBJ2-7; 8 bases match TRBD2. The germline V gene has CDR1 SGHKS and CDR2 YYEKEE (reference sequence). This CDR3 has 15 amino acids. The CDR3 DNA reads as TGTGCCAGCAGCTTAGAAGCGGGAGAGACCTACGAGCAGTGCTTC. It yields the protein CASSLEAGETYEQCF.

The rearrangement links TRBV19 to TRBJ1-5; 7 bases are a match to TRBD1. Germline V lookup: CDR1 LNHDA, CDR2 SQIVND (reference sequence). This CDR3 spans 16 amino acids. J was trimmed by 0 bases and V by 6 bases; bases with no gene match: 8. As DNA, the CDR3 is TGTGCCAGTAGAAGGGACCGGGACAGTAGCAATCAGCCCCAGCATTTT. Protein sequence: CASRRDRDSSNQPQHF.

The rearrangement uses TRBV6-1 and TRBJ1-1; D call uncertain. The CDR3 extends over 13 amino acids. The V and J ends lost 3 bases and 5 bases respectively, with 10 bases between them. CDR1 MNHNS and CDR2 SASEGT come from the germline V gene. The CDR3 sequence is CASSDSLGTEAFF. CDR3 sequence (DNA): TGTGCCAGCAGTGACTCCTTAGGGACTGAAGCTTTCTTT.

CDR3 coding DNA: TGTGCCAGTAGTATACAACTAGCGGGAGGCCACGAGCAGTACTTC. It codes for CASSIQLAGGHEQYF. This sequence joins TRBV19 and TRBJ2-7, with 12 bases that match TRBD2. With V trimmed by 2 bases and J by 5 bases, 4 bases remained unmatched. There are 15 residues in the CDR3. Germline V CDR1 and CDR2: LNHDA, SQIVND (reference sequence).

The V gene is TRBV3-1, the J gene TRBJ2-7; weak D call: TRBD1 (6 bases). V lost 4 bases, J lost 0 bases, and 16 bases lay in between. Germline-derived CDR1 and CDR2 are LGHDT and YNNKEL (reference sequence). The CDR3 is 16 amino acids. The CDR3 loop reads CASSLAYPGDSYEQYF. CDR3 sequence (DNA): TGTGCCAGCAGCCTAGCCTATCCAGGGGACTCCTACGAGCAGTACTTC.